This passage covers 14 T cell receptor beta chains from one sample sequenced in a study of cytomegalovirus exposure and HLA in healthy donors (dated by TCRdb to about 2017). The library relied on the immunoSEQ multiplex PCR assay. TCRdb provides this immuneACCESS table in a form limited to in-frame rearrangements. Some clones are lacking; in checked studies, under half of them reflect an unresolved V gene, and why the rest are absent is not known. This sample has around 150,000 clones in its table, and roughly 96% of those were observed once. The top ten constitute roughly 1% of the sample. Sequencing was done on a sample of PBMCs. These receptors were obtained from a woman in her late teens or twenties in good health and CMV-seronegative.

The chain recombines TRBV7-9 with TRBJ2-1; TRBD2 matches at 13 bases. V shed 5 bases and J 0 bases; nucleotides not matched to a gene: 10. This CDR3 region has 19 residues. CDR1 and CDR2 (germline): SEHNR, FQNEAQ (reference sequence). CDR3 in amino acids: CASSLVLAGGSSSYNEQFF. DNA of the CDR3: TGTGCCAGCAGCCTAGTACTAGCGGGGGGGTCTAGCTCCTACAATGAGCAGTTCTTC.

The chain couples TRBV5-1 to TRBJ1-1, with D possibly TRBD1 on 5 matching bases. Germline CDR1 and CDR2: SGHRS and YFSETQ. Between the trimmed V and J ends, which lost 5 bases and 0 bases, there was a span of 17 bases. This CDR3 is built from 16 residues. The CDR3 region is CASSSTWGGMNTEAFF. Here the CDR3 DNA reads TGCGCCAGCAGTTCCACCTGGGGCGGAATGAACACTGAAGCTTTCTTT.

The genes are TRBV18 and TRBJ1-5, with TRBD1 matching 7 bases. CDR3 size: 14 residues. With V trimmed by 10 bases and J by 7 bases, 13 bases remained unmatched. The germline V gene has CDR1 KGHSH and CDR2 LQKENI. In DNA, the CDR3 is TGTGCCACCAGCACAGGGGAGGAAGGCCAGCCCCAGCATTTT. Translated, it gives CATSTGEEGQPQHF.

The CDR3 is CASSYALVQGGYEQYF. DNA of the CDR3: TGTGCCAGCAGTTACGCCTTGGTGCAGGGAGGGTACGAGCAGTACTTC. The chain combines TRBV6-6 with TRBJ2-7, with 7 bases matching TRBD2. The CDR3 totals 16 residues. Per the germline V gene, CDR1 is MNHNY and CDR2 is SVGAGI (reference sequence). V lost 2 bases, J lost 4 bases, and 11 bases stayed unmatched.

This chain connects TRBV18 to TRBJ2-2; no clear D. This CDR3 is built from 15 residues. The V gene's germline CDR1 is KGHSH and CDR2 LQKENI. The germline V and J ends were trimmed by 3 bases and 0 bases, with 8 bases remaining between them. The CDR3, as DNA: TGTGCCAGCTCACCTCGAGACACGAACACCGGGGAGCTGTTTTTT. Its translation: CASSPRDTNTGELFF. The full variable domain, rest sourced from reference TRBV18 and TRBJ2-2, is NAGVMQNPRHLVRRRGQEARLRCSPMKGHSHVYWYRQLPEEGLKFMVYLQKENIIDESGMPKERFSAEFPKEGPSILRIQQVVRGDSAAYFCASSPRDTNTGELFFGEGSRLTVL.

This chain joins TRBV6-5 and TRBJ2-2; TRBD1 is a possible D gene (6 bases). CDR3 size: 13 residues. V was cut by 6 bases and J by 6 bases, with 11 bases left in between. Germline CDR1 and CDR2: MNHEY and SVGAGI. The CDR3 coding sequence is TGTGCCAGCAGCCTACAGGGCTCCGGGGAGCTGTTTTTT. This translates into CASSLQGSGELFF.

V and J are TRBV7-3 and TRBJ2-1; 7 bases map to TRBD2. Germline V gene sequence: CDR1 SGHTA, CDR2 FQGTGA. There are 15 residues in the CDR3. V dropped 5 bases and J dropped 5; count of bases not matched to a gene: 9. The CDR3 sequence is CASSVRSGTNNEQFF. CDR3 coding DNA: TGTGCCAGCAGCGTCCGCTCCGGGACTAACAATGAGCAGTTCTTC.

V gene TRBV13 combines with J gene TRBJ2-1; the match to TRBD2 covers 7 bases. CDR3 size: 18 residues. J lost 5 bases, V lost 2 bases, and 15 bases had no gene match. The germline V gene has CDR1 PRHDT and CDR2 FYEKMQ (reference sequence). The DNA of the CDR3 is TGTGCCAGCAGCTTAATGGTTCGTGGTCCTAGCGGCCACAATGAGCAGTTCTTC. Its translation: CASSLMVRGPSGHNEQFF.

This CDR3 reads CASSLVAGGRDTQYF. For the CDR3, the DNA is TGCGCCAGCAGCTTGGTTGCGGGGGGGCGCGATACGCAGTATTTT. The genes are TRBV5-1 and TRBJ2-3; the match to TRBD2 covers 9 bases. Germline-derived CDR1 and CDR2 are SGHRS and YFSETQ. V gave up 0 bases and J gave up 6 bases; unmatched junction bases: 5. The CDR3 is made up of 15 amino acids.

This chain links TRBV4-3 with TRBJ2-7; D gene unclear. The CDR3 contains 14 residues. V shed 4 bases and J shed 0 bases, with 10 bases lying between them. Germline CDR1 is LGHNA and CDR2 is YSLEER. CDR3 DNA: TGCGCCAGCAGCCCTGCACAGAGCTCCTACGAGCAGTACTTC. Translation gives CASSPAQSSYEQYF.

The rearrangement uses TRBV18 and TRBJ2-7; 7 nucleotides align to TRBD1. This CDR3 spans 13 amino acids. From germline, CDR1 is KGHSH and CDR2 LQKENI. J lost 5 bases, V lost 3 bases, and 4 bases had no gene match. As DNA, the CDR3 is TGTGCCAGCTCACCGGGACAGATCAACGAGCAGTACTTC. This encodes CASSPGQINEQYF.

Comment on this clone: This same CDR3 is encoded by further DNA sequences in the sample. The rearrangement joins TRBV27 to TRBJ2-7; D perhaps matches TRBD2 (5 bases). The length of the CDR3 is 13 residues. Germline CDR1 and CDR2: MNHEY and SMNVEV (reference sequence). Trimming shortened V by 2 bases and J by 3 bases, and 8 bases separated the two germline ends. The CDR3 loop is CASSLNGNYEQYF. As DNA, the CDR3 is TGTGCCAGCAGTTTAAACGGGAACTACGAGCAGTACTTC.

The chain combines TRBV29-1 with TRBJ2-5; TRBD2 is a possible D gene (6 bases). CDR1 is SQVTM, CDR2 ANQGSEA, per germline. The germline V and J ends were trimmed by 7 bases and 4 bases, with 19 bases remaining between them. The CDR3 runs 14 residues. CDR3 amino acids: CSALREALLETQYF. The DNA for the CDR3 is TGCAGCGCCCTCAGGGAGGCCCTTTTAGAGACCCAGTACTTC.

The chain joins TRBV2 to TRBJ2-1; D unresolved. The V gene's germline CDR1 is SNHLY and CDR2 FYNNEI. The length of the CDR3 is 15 residues. The V and J ends lost 3 bases and 2 bases respectively, with 11 bases between them. Here the CDR3 DNA reads TGTGCCAGCAGTGAGGCAGCGAAACCCTACAATGAGCAGTTCTTC. Amino acid sequence: CASSEAAKPYNEQFF.